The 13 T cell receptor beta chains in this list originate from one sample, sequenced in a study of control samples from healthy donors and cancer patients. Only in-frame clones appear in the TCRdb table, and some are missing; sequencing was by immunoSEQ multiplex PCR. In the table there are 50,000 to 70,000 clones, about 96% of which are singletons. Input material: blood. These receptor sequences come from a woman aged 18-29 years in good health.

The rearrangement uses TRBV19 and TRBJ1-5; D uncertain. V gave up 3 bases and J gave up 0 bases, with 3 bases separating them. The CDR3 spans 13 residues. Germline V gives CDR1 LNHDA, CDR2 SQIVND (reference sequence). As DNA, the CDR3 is TGTGCCAGTAGTATGGGTAGCAATCAGCCCCAGCATTTT. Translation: CASSMGSNQPQHF.

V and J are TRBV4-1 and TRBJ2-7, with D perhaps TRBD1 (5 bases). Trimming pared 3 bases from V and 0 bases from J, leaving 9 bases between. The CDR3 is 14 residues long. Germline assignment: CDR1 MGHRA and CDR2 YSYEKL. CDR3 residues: CASSHQGSSYEQYF. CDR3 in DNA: TGCGCCAGCAGCCATCAGGGTAGCTCCTACGAGCAGTACTTC.

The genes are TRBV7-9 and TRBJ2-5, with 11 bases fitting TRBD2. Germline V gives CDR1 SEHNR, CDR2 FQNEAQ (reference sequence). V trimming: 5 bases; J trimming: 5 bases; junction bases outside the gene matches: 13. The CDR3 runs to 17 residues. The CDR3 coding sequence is TGTGCCAGCAGCCGACCCCGCGGACTAGCGGGCGGGGAGACCCAGTACTTC. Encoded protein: CASSRPRGLAGGETQYF.

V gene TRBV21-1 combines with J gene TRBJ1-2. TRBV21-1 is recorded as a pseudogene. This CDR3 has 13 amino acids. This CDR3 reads CGVGGAANYGYTF. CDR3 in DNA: TGCGGGGTTGGGGGGGCAGCTAACTATGGCTACACCTTC.

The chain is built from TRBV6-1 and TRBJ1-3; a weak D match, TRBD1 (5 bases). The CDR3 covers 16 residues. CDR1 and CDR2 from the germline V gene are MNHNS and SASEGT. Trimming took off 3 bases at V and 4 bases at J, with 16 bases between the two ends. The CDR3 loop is CASSEGGSFAGNTIYF. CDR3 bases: TGTGCCAGCAGTGAGGGGGGGTCTTTCGCCGGAAACACCATATATTTT.

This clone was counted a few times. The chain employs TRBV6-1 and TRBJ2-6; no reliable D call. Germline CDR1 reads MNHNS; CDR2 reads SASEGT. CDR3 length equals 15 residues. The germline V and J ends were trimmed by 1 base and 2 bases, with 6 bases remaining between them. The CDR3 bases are TGTGCCAGCAGTGAAGGGGCCACTGGGGCCAACGTCCTGACTTTC. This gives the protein CASSEGATGANVLTF.

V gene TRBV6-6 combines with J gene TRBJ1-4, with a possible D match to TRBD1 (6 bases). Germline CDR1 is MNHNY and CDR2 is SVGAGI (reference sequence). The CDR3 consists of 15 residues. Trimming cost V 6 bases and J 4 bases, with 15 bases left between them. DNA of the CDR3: TGTGCCAGCAGACCCTCGACAGGCTATAATGAAAAACTGTTTTTT. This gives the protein CASRPSTGYNEKLFF.

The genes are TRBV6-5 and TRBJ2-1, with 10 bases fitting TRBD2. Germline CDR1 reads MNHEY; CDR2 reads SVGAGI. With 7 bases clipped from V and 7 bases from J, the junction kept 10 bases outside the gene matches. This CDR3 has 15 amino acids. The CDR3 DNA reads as TGTGCCAGCATCTTGAGGACTAGCGGAAGAAATGAGCAGTTCTTC. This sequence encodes CASILRTSGRNEQFF.

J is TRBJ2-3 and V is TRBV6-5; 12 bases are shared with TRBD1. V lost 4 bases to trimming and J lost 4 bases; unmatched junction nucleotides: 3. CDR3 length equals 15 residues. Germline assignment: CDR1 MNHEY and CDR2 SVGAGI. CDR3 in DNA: TGTGCCAGCAGTTCCCGGGACAGGGGGCCAGATACGCAGTATTTT. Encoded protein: CASSSRDRGPDTQYF.

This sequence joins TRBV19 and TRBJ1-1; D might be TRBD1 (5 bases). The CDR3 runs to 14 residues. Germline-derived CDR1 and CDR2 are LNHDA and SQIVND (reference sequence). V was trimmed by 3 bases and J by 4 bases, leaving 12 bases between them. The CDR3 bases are TGTGCCAGTAGTATGTCGGGAGGGACCACTGAAGCTTTCTTT. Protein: CASSMSGGTTEAFF.

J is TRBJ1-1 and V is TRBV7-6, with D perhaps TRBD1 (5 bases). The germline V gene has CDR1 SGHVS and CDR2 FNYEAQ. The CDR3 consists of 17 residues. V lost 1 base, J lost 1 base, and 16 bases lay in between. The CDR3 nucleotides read TGTGCCAGCAGCTTAGGGGACGGAGTCGGGAAGAACACTGAAGCTTTCTTT. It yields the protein CASSLGDGVGKNTEAFF.

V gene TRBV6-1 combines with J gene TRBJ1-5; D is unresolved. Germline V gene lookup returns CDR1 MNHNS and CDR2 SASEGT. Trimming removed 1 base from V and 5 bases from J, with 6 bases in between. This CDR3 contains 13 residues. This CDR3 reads CASSEEGYQPQHF. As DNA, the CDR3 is TGTGCCAGCAGTGAAGAGGGATATCAGCCCCAGCATTTT.

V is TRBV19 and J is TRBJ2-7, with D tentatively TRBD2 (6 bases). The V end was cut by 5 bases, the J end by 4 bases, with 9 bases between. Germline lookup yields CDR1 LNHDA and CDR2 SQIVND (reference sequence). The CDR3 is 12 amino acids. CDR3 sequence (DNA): TGTGCCAGTAGTTTGGGGGGTTACGAGCAGTACTTC. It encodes CASSLGGYEQYF. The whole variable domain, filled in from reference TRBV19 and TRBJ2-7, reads DGGITQSPKYLFRKEGQNVTLSCEQNLNHDAMYWYRQDPGQGLRLIYYSQIVNDFQKGDIAEGYSVSREKKESFPLTVTSAQKNPTAFYLCASSLGGYEQYFGPGTRLTVT.